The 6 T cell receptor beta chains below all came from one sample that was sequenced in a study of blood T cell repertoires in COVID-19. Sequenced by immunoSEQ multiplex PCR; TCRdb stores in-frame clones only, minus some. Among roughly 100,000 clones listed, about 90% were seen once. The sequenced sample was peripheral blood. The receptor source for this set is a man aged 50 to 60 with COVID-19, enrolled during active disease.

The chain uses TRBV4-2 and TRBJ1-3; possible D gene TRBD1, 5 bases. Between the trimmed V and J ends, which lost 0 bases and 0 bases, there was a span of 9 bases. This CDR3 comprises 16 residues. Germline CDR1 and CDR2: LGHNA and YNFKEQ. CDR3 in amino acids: CASSQDRDSSGNTIYF. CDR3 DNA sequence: TGTGCCAGCAGCCAAGATCGCGACAGCTCTGGAAACACCATATATTTT.

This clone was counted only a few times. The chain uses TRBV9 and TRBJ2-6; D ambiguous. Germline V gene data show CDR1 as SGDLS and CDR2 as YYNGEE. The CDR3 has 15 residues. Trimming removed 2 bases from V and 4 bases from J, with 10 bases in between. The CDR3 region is CASSVWASGANVLTF. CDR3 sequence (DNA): TGTGCCAGCAGCGTCTGGGCGAGCGGGGCCAACGTCCTGACTTTC. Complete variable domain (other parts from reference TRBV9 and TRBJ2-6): DSGVTQTPKHLITATGQRVTLRCSPRSGDLSVYWYQQSLDQGLQFLIQYYNGEERAKGNILERFSAQQFPDLHSELNLSSLELGDSALYFCASSVWASGANVLTFGAGSRLTVL.

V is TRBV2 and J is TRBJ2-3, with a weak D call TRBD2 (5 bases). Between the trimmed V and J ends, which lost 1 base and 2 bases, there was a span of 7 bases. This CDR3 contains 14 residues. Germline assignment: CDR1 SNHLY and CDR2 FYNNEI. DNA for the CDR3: TGTGCCAGCAGTGAAGGGACTTACACAGATACGCAGTATTTT. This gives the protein CASSEGTYTDTQYF.

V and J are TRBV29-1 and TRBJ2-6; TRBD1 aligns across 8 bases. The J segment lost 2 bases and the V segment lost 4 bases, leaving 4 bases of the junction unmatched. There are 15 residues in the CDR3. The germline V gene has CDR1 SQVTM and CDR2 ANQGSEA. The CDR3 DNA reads TGCAGCGTTGGGACAGGGACGACTGGGGCCAACGTCCTGACTTTC. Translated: CSVGTGTTGANVLTF.

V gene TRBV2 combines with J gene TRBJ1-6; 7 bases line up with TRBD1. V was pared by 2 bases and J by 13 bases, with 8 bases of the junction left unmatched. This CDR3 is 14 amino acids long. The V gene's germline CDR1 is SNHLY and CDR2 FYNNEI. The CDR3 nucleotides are TGTGCCAGCAGTGAAATGGACAGGCTCTCTCCCCTCCACTTT. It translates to CASSEMDRLSPLHF.

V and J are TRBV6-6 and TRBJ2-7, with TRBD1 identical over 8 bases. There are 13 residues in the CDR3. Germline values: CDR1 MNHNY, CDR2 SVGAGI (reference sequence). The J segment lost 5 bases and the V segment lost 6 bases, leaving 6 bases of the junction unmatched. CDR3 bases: TGTGCCAGCAGGGGACAGGTCATGGACGAGCAGTACTTC. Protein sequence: CASRGQVMDEQYF.